The 21 T cell receptor beta chains in this list originate from one sample, sequenced in a study of response to subunit inactivated influenza vaccine. TCRdb redid the calling of the RT-PCR reads with MiXCR, one entry per CDR3 protein. The sample carries some 540,000 distinct CDR3 sequences, around a quarter recorded once. This same sample was also taken into another study, of T cells expressing NK-cell markers. This second study says: As the method of synthesis, 5'RACE template switching with UMIs yielded TCR beta cDNA.

Sequencing used CD4+ T cells sorted from PBMCs, obtained roughly 12 days after vaccination. These receptor sequences come from a man in his forties or fifties who received an inactivated influenza vaccine.

This clonotype was observed once. This chain joins TRBV5-1 and TRBJ2-1; TRBD2 matches at 8 bases. CDR3 length equals 16 residues. From germline, CDR1 is SGHRS and CDR2 YFSETQ. V gave up 0 bases and J gave up 5 bases; unmatched junction bases: 7. CDR3 bases: TGCGCCAGCAGCTTGGTTCCGGGACTAGGCCACAATGAGCAGTTCTTC. Amino acids: CASSLVPGLGHNEQFF.

The rearrangement uses TRBV29-1 and TRBJ1-1; TRBD1 matches at 7 bases. Germline V CDR1 and CDR2: SQVTM, ANQGSEA. Germline trimming cut 4 bases from V and 2 bases from J; bases unmatched to any gene: 7. The CDR3 contains 14 residues. The CDR3 reads CSVAIGTANTEAFF. In DNA, the CDR3 is TGCAGCGTTGCTATAGGGACAGCCAACACTGAAGCTTTCTTT. The whole variable domain, remainder taken from reference TRBV29-1 and TRBJ1-1, is SAVISQKPSRDICQRGTSLTIQCQVDSQVTMMFWYRQQPGQSLTLIATANQGSEATYESGFVIDKFPISRPNLTFSTLTVSNMSPEDSSIYLCSVAIGTANTEAFFGQGTRLTVV.

This clonotype was observed a few times. The chain employs TRBV14 and TRBJ2-5; the match to TRBD2 covers 7 bases. The CDR3 is 18 amino acids. After removal of 0 bases from V and 4 bases from J, the junction contained 14 bases not matched to a gene. Looked up from germline, CDR1 is SGHDN and CDR2 is FVKESK. The CDR3 spells CASSQDLGSGPGGETQYF. The CDR3 DNA sequence: TGTGCCAGCAGCCAAGATCTTGGTAGCGGGCCTGGGGGAGAGACCCAGTACTTC.

In this sample, this clonotype turned up a few times. The chain employs TRBV12-3 or TRBV12-4 and TRBJ2-1; maybe TRBD1 (5 bases). The CDR3 consists of 15 residues. Trimming removed 3 bases from V and 0 bases from J, with 9 bases in between. CDR3 DNA sequence: TGTGCCAGCAGTTTCTCCAGGGTCTCCTACAATGAGCAGTTCTTC. This gives the protein CASSFSRVSYNEQFF.

This chain joins TRBV28 and TRBJ2-1; D is possibly TRBD1 or TRBD2 (5 bases each). CDR3 length: 16 residues. Per germline, CDR1 MDHEN and CDR2 SYDVKM. The germline V and J ends were trimmed by 4 bases and 4 bases, with 17 bases remaining between them. The CDR3 reads CASSSTFGARYNEQFF. CDR3 DNA: TGTGCCAGCAGTTCGACATTCGGGGCAAGATACAATGAGCAGTTCTTC. Variable domain in full (rest from reference TRBV28 and TRBJ2-1): DVKVTQSSRYLVKRTGEKVFLECVQDMDHENMFWYRQDPGLGLRLIYFSYDVKMKEKGDIPEGYSVSREKKERFSLILESASTNQTSMYLCASSSTFGARYNEQFFGPGTRLTVL.

This clonotype has more than one count but fewer than ten. The V gene is TRBV12-3 or TRBV12-4, the J gene TRBJ1-5; D is unresolved. The CDR3 contains 15 residues. V was cut by 6 bases and J by 2 bases, with 14 bases left in between. CDR3 in amino acids: CASSPRNFRNQPQHF. The DNA for the CDR3 is TGTGCCAGCAGCCCCAGGAATTTTCGCAATCAGCCCCAGCATTTT.

This clonotype was observed a few times. The chain uses TRBV7-2 and TRBJ2-3; the match to TRBD2 covers 10 bases. Germline loops: CDR1 SGHTA, CDR2 FQGNSA. V dropped 1 base and J dropped 1; count of bases not matched to a gene: 2. The CDR3 sequence is 16 residues long. CDR3 sequence (DNA): TGTGCCAGCAGCTTAGTGGGGACTAGCGGCACAGATACGCAGTATTTT. This codes for CASSLVGTSGTDTQYF.

This clonotype was seen a few times. This rearrangement joins TRBV2 to TRBJ2-5, with 7 bases identical to TRBD2. The germline V gene encodes CDR1 SNHLY and CDR2 FYNNEI. The V segment lost 8 bases and the J segment 7 bases; nucleotides outside the gene matches: 7. The CDR3 sequence is 12 residues long. The chain's CDR3 is CASREDKVTQYF. CDR3 coding DNA: TGTGCCAGCCGGGAGGACAAAGTGACCCAGTACTTC.

The sample holds one count of this clonotype. The chain couples TRBV7-2 to TRBJ1-4; D remains ambiguous. V was pared by 4 bases and J by 7 bases, with 19 bases between. This CDR3 spans 16 amino acids. Germline assignment: CDR1 SGHTA and CDR2 FQGNSA. CDR3 in amino acids: CASSSQALNGGEKLFF. The CDR3 DNA reads as TGTGCCAGCAGCTCTCAGGCCCTAAACGGCGGTGAAAAACTGTTTTTT.

The sample holds a few counts of this clonotype. This chain joins TRBV30 and TRBJ1-3, with D perhaps TRBD1 (6 bases). The germline gives CDR1 GTSNPN, CDR2 SVGIG (reference sequence). The CDR3 length is 17 residues. V shed 2 bases and J shed 0 bases, with 17 bases lying between them. The CDR3 region has the DNA TGTGCCTGGAGTTATCCTTCGGGGGCGGTCTCTGGAAACACCATATATTTT. This translates into CAWSYPSGAVSGNTIYF.

The sample holds a few counts of this clonotype. This chain uses TRBV2 with TRBJ2-5, with D possibly being TRBD2 (6 bases). Germline loops: CDR1 SNHLY, CDR2 FYNNEI. The CDR3 length is 15 residues. The V gene lost 3 bases and the J gene lost 5 bases, with 16 bases spanning the gap. Written as DNA, the CDR3 is TGTGCCAGCAGTGACGGTGCGGGGTCGGGGGAGACCCAGTACTTC. It translates to CASSDGAGSGETQYF.

This clonotype was recorded many times. The chain is built from TRBV5-1 and TRBJ2-2, with 9 nucleotides matching TRBD1. The CDR3 has 16 amino acids. V shed 7 bases and J 1 base; nucleotides not matched to a gene: 8. CDR1 and CDR2 (germline): SGHRS, YFSETQ. Here the CDR3 reads CASGQGTFMNTGELFF. CDR3 in DNA: TGCGCCAGCGGACAGGGGACCTTTATGAACACCGGGGAGCTGTTTTTT.

The chain employs TRBV27 and TRBJ2-6; D possibly corresponds to TRBD2 (7 bases). V gave up 2 bases and J gave up 2 bases, with 13 bases separating them. Germline CDR1 MNHEY, CDR2 SMNVEV (reference sequence). The CDR3 totals 17 residues. The DNA of the CDR3 is TGTGCCAGCAGTTTACTCGGGGGGCGCACTGGGGCCAACGTCCTGACTTTC. It encodes CASSLLGGRTGANVLTF.

This clonotype was seen more than once but under ten times. This chain links TRBV25-1 with TRBJ2-7; 10 positions agree with TRBD1. From germline, CDR1 is MGHDK and CDR2 SYGVNS. Trimming cost V 4 bases and J 6 bases; bases outside gene matches: 6. CDR3 length equals 14 residues. CDR3 DNA sequence: TGTGCCAGCAGTGCATGGGACAGGGGTGGCGAGCAGTACTTC. Its translation: CASSAWDRGGEQYF.

This clonotype has more than one count but fewer than ten. The chain employs TRBV27 and TRBJ2-3; possible D gene TRBD2, 5 bases. The CDR3 extends over 14 amino acids. Trimming stripped 2 bases from V and 5 bases from J, with 11 bases between. CDR1 and CDR2 (germline): MNHEY, SMNVEV (reference sequence). The CDR3 nucleotides read TGTGCCAGCAGTTTAACGGGATTTAGAGATACGCAGTATTTT. Translated: CASSLTGFRDTQYF.

The gene calls are TRBV20-1 and TRBJ1-1; D ambiguous. This CDR3 has 12 amino acids. Germline CDR1 and CDR2: DFQATT and SNEGSKA (reference sequence). The V end was cut by 6 bases, the J end by 0 bases, with 8 bases between. The CDR3 loop reads CSAPTMNTEAFF. CDR3 nucleotide sequence: TGCAGTGCCCCCACCATGAACACTGAAGCTTTCTTT.

This clonotype was counted at least ten times. V and J are TRBV20-1 and TRBJ2-7; 10 positions agree with TRBD2. The CDR3 extends over 15 amino acids. V lost 0 bases, J lost 5 bases, and 7 bases stayed unmatched. From germline, CDR1 is DFQATT and CDR2 SNEGSKA (reference sequence). CDR3 amino acids: CSARDPRLAGDEQYF. The CDR3 DNA reads as TGCAGTGCTAGAGATCCTAGACTAGCGGGCGACGAGCAGTACTTC.

This clonotype showed up just a few times. The rearrangement links TRBV15 to TRBJ2-7; possible D gene TRBD1, 6 bases. The CDR3 totals 15 residues. V gave up 1 base and J gave up 2 bases, with 12 bases separating them. Germline-derived CDR1 and CDR2 are LNHNV and YYDKDF (reference sequence). CDR3 sequence reads: CATSRGQDAAYEQYF. The CDR3 bases are TGTGCCACCAGCAGAGGACAGGACGCCGCCTACGAGCAGTACTTC. Full variable domain (outside the CDR3, taken from reference TRBV15 and TRBJ2-7): DAMVIQNPRYQVTQFGKPVTLSCSQTLNHNVMYWYQQKSSQAPKLLFHYYDKDFNNEADTPDNFQSRRPNTSFCFLDIRSPGLGDTAMYLCATSRGQDAAYEQYFGPGTRLTVT.

The table lists this clonotype with a few counts. The V gene is TRBV18, the J gene TRBJ1-5; 9 bases agree with TRBD1. CDR1 and CDR2 from the germline V gene are KGHSH and LQKENI. The CDR3 runs 13 residues. After removal of 3 bases from V and 8 bases from J, the junction contained 2 bases not matched to a gene. CDR3 nucleotide sequence: TGTGCCAGCTCACCCCGGGACAGGGAGCCCCAGCATTTT. Protein product: CASSPRDREPQHF.

The chain is built from TRBV20-1 and TRBJ2-7; TRBD2 aligns across 7 bases. V lost 1 base to trimming and J lost 3 bases; unmatched junction nucleotides: 12. Germline assignment: CDR1 DFQATT and CDR2 SNEGSKA (reference sequence). The CDR3 runs 16 residues. CDR3 nucleotide sequence: TGCAGTGCTAGAGCTGACCGGACTAGAGGGGACTACGAGCAGTACTTC. Translation: CSARADRTRGDYEQYF.

The rearrangement links TRBV11-2 to TRBJ1-6; D not certain. V dropped 1 base and J dropped 9 bases, with 16 bases sitting between them. Per germline, CDR1 SGHAT and CDR2 FQNNGV. The CDR3 contains 16 residues. In nucleotides, the CDR3 is TGTGCCAGCAGCTTAGGAAGTGCGGGATTGTCTTCACCCCTCCACTTT. Its translation: CASSLGSAGLSSPLHF.